The 13 T cell receptor beta chains reported below all come from one sample, sequenced in a study of T cells after yellow fever vaccination. TCRdb analysed the 5' RACE reads with MiXCR anew, one entry per CDR3 protein. The table shows about 160,000 distinct CDR3 sequences, with around 8.5% occurring only once. Material: CD8+ T cells sorted from PBMCs, obtained 45 days after the yellow fever booster vaccination. These receptor sequences come from a man younger than 30 who received the YFV17D yellow fever vaccine.

This clonotype showed up just a few times. The chain links TRBV7-2 to TRBJ2-1, with TRBD2 matching over 15 bases. V lost 3 bases and J lost 6; bases outside the gene matches: 6. The CDR3 is 17 residues long. Germline V gene lookup returns CDR1 SGHTA and CDR2 FQGNSA. Written as DNA, the CDR3 is TGTGCCAGCAGCTTCGGGACTAGCGGGGGGCCGAGCAATGAGCAGTTCTTC. Amino acid sequence: CASSFGTSGGPSNEQFF.

This clonotype was seen a handful of times. The V and J genes are TRBV12-3 or TRBV12-4 and TRBJ2-5, with D unresolved. V gave up 3 bases and J gave up 5 bases, with 10 bases separating them. This CDR3 is 13 amino acids long. CDR3 nucleotide sequence: TGTGCCAGCAGTTTGTTAGGTCGGGAGACCCAGTACTTC. Translating gives CASSLLGRETQYF.

J is TRBJ1-1 and V is TRBV29-1; D gene ambiguous. The germline V gene has CDR1 SQVTM and CDR2 ANQGSEA. This CDR3 is 12 amino acids long. V lost 7 bases and J lost 4, with 13 bases in between. The CDR3 reads CSALGSLTEAFF. The DNA of the CDR3 is TGCAGCGCCCTAGGGAGCCTCACTGAAGCTTTCTTT.

This clonotype has at least ten counts. V is TRBV7-3 and J is TRBJ2-3; D is undetermined. The V and J ends lost 5 bases and 3 bases respectively, with 9 bases between them. The CDR3 length is 13 residues. Germline CDR1 reads SGHTA; CDR2 reads FQGTGA. CDR3 sequence (DNA): TGTGCCAGCAGCCCGGGTCTGACAGATACGCAGTATTTT. Translation gives CASSPGLTDTQYF.

This clonotype was seen only a few times. The rearrangement uses TRBV6-1 and TRBJ1-4; TRBD1 matches at 8 bases. V lost 4 bases and J lost 6; bases outside the gene matches: 7. Germline V gene sequence: CDR1 MNHNS, CDR2 SASEGT. The CDR3 has 15 residues. DNA for the CDR3: TGTGCCAGCAGTGGACTCAGGGGGCTTGATGAAAAACTGTTTTTT. Amino acid sequence: CASSGLRGLDEKLFF.

The chain joins TRBV27 to TRBJ2-7, with TRBD1 identical over 7 bases. The trim removed 4 bases at V and 4 bases at J, leaving 10 bases unmatched. The CDR3 is made up of 15 amino acids. The germline gives CDR1 MNHEY, CDR2 SMNVEV (reference sequence). CDR3 nucleotide sequence: TGTGCCAGCAGTTGGGGTCAGGGGGAAGGGTACGAGCAGTACTTC. Amino acids: CASSWGQGEGYEQYF.

The rearrangement uses TRBV5-1 and TRBJ2-3; TRBD1 aligns across 9 bases. V lost 2 bases to trimming and J lost 3 bases; unmatched junction nucleotides: 7. Germline CDR1 SGHRS, CDR2 YFSETQ. The CDR3 runs to 16 residues. CDR3: CASSFRDRVVTDTQYF. CDR3 DNA: TGCGCCAGCAGCTTCCGGGACAGGGTGGTTACAGATACGCAGTATTTT.

This clonotype was observed a handful of times. V gene TRBV12-3 or TRBV12-4 combines with J gene TRBJ1-1; D unclear. The CDR3 is 14 residues long. V was shortened by 8 bases and J by 0 bases, with 13 bases between the two germline ends. CDR3 residues: CASERPGMNTEAFF. In nucleotides, the CDR3 is TGTGCCAGCGAAAGGCCCGGGATGAACACTGAAGCTTTCTTT.

The rearrangement uses TRBV7-6 and TRBJ2-4; D is uncertain. Germline V CDR1 and CDR2: SGHVS, FNYEAQ. V was pared by 5 bases and J by 0 bases, with 11 bases between. The CDR3 is 15 amino acids. CDR3 loop: CASSPTAIAKNIQYF. The CDR3 DNA is TGTGCCAGCAGCCCCACAGCCATAGCCAAAAACATTCAGTACTTC.

V usage is TRBV19 and J usage is TRBJ1-2; unclear D gene. The germline V gene has CDR1 LNHDA and CDR2 SQIVND (reference sequence). There are 14 residues in the CDR3. Trimming removed 8 bases at V and 7 bases at J, with 20 bases between. The CDR3 DNA sequence: TGTGCCAGTCGCCGGACCGTCCCTCCCCCTGGCTACACCTTC. Amino acids: CASRRTVPPPGYTF. Combining the CDR3 with reference TRBV19 and TRBJ1-2 gives the whole variable domain DGGITQSPKYLFRKEGQNVTLSCEQNLNHDAMYWYRQDPGQGLRLIYYSQIVNDFQKGDIAEGYSVSREKKESFPLTVTSAQKNPTAFYLCASRRTVPPPGYTFGSGTRLTVV.

The rearrangement links TRBV18 to TRBJ1-1; the D gene is possibly TRBD1 (6 bases). The CDR3 has 13 amino acids. V lost 7 bases to trimming and J lost 7 bases, with 16 bases between them. In germline, CDR1 is KGHSH, CDR2 LQKENI. The CDR3 DNA follows: TGTGCCAGCTATACGGCCCCAGGGGATGAAGCTTTCTTT. Translation: CASYTAPGDEAFF.

This clonotype was seen at least ten times. The rearrangement joins TRBV11-2 to TRBJ2-2; perhaps TRBD2 as D (5 bases). Germline assignment: CDR1 SGHAT and CDR2 FQNNGV. The V end was cut by 1 base, the J end by 3 bases, with 6 bases between. This CDR3 is 14 amino acids long. DNA for the CDR3: TGTGCCAGCAGCTTAGTAGCGTACACCGGGGAGCTGTTTTTT. Translation gives CASSLVAYTGELFF.

This clonotype was detected only a few times. The chain uses TRBV6-6 and TRBJ2-3, with D perhaps TRBD1 (6 bases). The CDR3 covers 17 residues. In germline, CDR1 is MNHNY, CDR2 SVGAGI (reference sequence). Between the trimmed V and J ends, which lost 5 bases and 2 bases, there was a span of 20 bases. In DNA form, the CDR3 reads TGTGCCAGCAGTCCACAGGGTGGACTTTCGCTCACAGATACGCAGTATTTT. Amino acid sequence: CASSPQGGLSLTDTQYF.